The clone carrying this TCR beta chain was detected ten times or more. In a library made to pick up alpha chains, this beta chain is a stray read with a size that means little. From the 5' RACE reads, TCRdb called clonotypes with MiXCR, one entry per CDR3 protein. The table lists some 11,000 distinct CDR3 sequences, around 4% of them singletons. The sample is drawn from a study of spatial heterogeneity in lung cancer. Across the whole study: The study consistently detected more beta-chain than alpha-chain sequences. Raw-read counts averaged over ten per unique TCR and UMI combination.

Indicated time point: sample taken at primary tumor resection. The sequenced material consisted of unsorted whole RNA from tumor, nontumor lung or frozen PBMC. J was trimmed by 3 bases and V by 2 bases; bases with no gene match: 4. The CDR3 is 15 residues long. Germline CDR1 SGHTA, CDR2 FQGNSA. The sequencing here drew on normal lung tissue next to the tumor, taken at surgery. This clonotype was sampled from a male donor with early-stage non-small cell lung cancer. The chain uses TRBV7-2 and TRBJ1-3; 7 bases agree with TRBD1. This chain's CDR3 is CASSLRGGYGNTIYF. The CDR3 region has the DNA TGTGCCAGCAGCTTAAGAGGGGGCTATGGAAACACCATATATTTT.